This T cell receptor beta chain was profiled in a study of breast tumors, draining lymph nodes, adjacent tissues. General study results and limits: Data only fit, rather than demonstrated, lymph node origin of most tumor T cells. Compared with lymph nodes, tumors were less diverse; compared with nontumor tissue, more. Findings are consistent with lymph node origin and intratumoral expansion of most tumor T cells.

In this sample, this clonotype turned up many times. The antigen is not known. V lost 5 bases and J lost 7, with 18 bases in between. The CDR3 is 14 amino acids. The germline V gene has CDR1 SGHTA and CDR2 FQGNSA. Axillary draining lymph nodes of breast cancer patients supplied the node samples. TCRdb passed the multiplex PCR reads through MiXCR, listing each CDR3 protein once. Among approximately 230,000 distinct CDR3 sequences listed, nearly 35% were seen once. The chain joins TRBV7-2 to TRBJ2-7; perhaps TRBD1 as D (8 bases). Sequencing input: axillary lymph node tissue. The origin of this receptor is a female donor with breast cancer. Some clones in this sample may be carry-over from other donors' samples. The CDR3 coding sequence is TGTGCCAGCAGCCTCAACAGGGGGGGCCTGGAGCAGTACTTC. Encoded protein: CASSLNRGGLEQYF. The full variable domain, with the rest looked up from reference TRBV7-2 and TRBJ2-7, is GAGVSQSPSNKVTEKGKDVELRCDPISGHTALYWYRQSLGQGLEFLIYFQGNSAPDKSGLPSDRFSAERTGGSVSTLTIQRTQQEDSAVYLCASSLNRGGLEQYFGPGTRLTVT.